Listed below are T cell receptor beta chains from one sample, sequenced in a study of CD8+ T cells in alopecia areata. The assay was immunoSEQ multiplex PCR, and TCRdb's table has in-frame clones only and misses some. The repertoire includes about 250,000 clones, 60% of them detected once, and 0.75% to 0.95% sits in the top ten. Sample: CD4+ T cells sorted from blood, taken around week 53, from a patient treated with tofacitinib. Receptors were obtained from a human donor with alopecia areata. The CDR3 runs from the conserved cysteine through the conserved F or W. D genes are given only for firm matches. Size is omitted from some rows. Given values are once, few, many or a class for expanded clones.

CDR3 protein | CDR3 DNA | V gene | D gene | J gene | clone size
CASSLGINEQFF | TGTGCCAGCAGCTTAGGAATAAATGAGCAGTTCTTC | TRBV11-2 | - | TRBJ2-1 | -
CASSEWTGELETQYF | TGTGCCAGCAGTGAATGGACAGGGGAATTAGAGACCCAGTACTTC | TRBV2 | TRBD1 | TRBJ2-5 | -
CASTRGLADSYEQYF | TGTGCCAGCACCAGAGGGCTAGCGGACTCCTACGAGCAGTACTTC | TRBV6-1 | TRBD2 | TRBJ2-7 | -
CASSLTGGDSPLHF | TGTGCCAGCAGCTTAACAGGGGGGGATTCACCCCTCCACTTT | TRBV7-6 | TRBD1 | TRBJ1-6 | -
CASRGDSSNEQFF | TGTGCCAGCAGGGGTGACTCTTCTAATGAGCAGTTCTTC | TRBV2 | - | TRBJ2-1 | -
CASSLAGGRGYEQYF | TGTGCCAGCAGCTTAGCGGGCGGCAGGGGGTACGAGCAGTACTTC | TRBV7-8 | TRBD1 | TRBJ2-7 | few
CASSSQVGTEAFF | TGTGCCAGCAGCTCCCAGGTCGGGACTGAAGCTTTCTTT | TRBV14 | - | TRBJ1-1 | -
CSAGGTTDTQYF | TGCAGCGCAGGGGGTACCACAGATACGCAGTATTTT | TRBV29-1 | TRBD1 | TRBJ2-3 | -
CASSSSDNQPQHF | TGTGCCAGCAGCTCAAGTGACAATCAGCCCCAGCATTTT | TRBV5-6 | - | TRBJ1-5 | -
CAWPTGRQPQHF | TGTGCCTGGCCGACAGGGCGCCAGCCCCAGCATTTT | TRBV30 | TRBD1 | TRBJ1-5 | -
CAWSRTNEKLFF | TGTGCCTGGAGTAGAACCAACGAAAAACTGTTTTTT | TRBV30 | - | TRBJ1-4 | -
CSVATVSTEAFF | TGCAGCGTTGCTACAGTAAGCACTGAAGCTTTCTTT | TRBV29-1 | - | TRBJ1-1 | -
CSVAPKAGAQETQYF | TGCAGCGTTGCGCCAAAAGCGGGGGCCCAAGAGACCCAGTACTTC | TRBV29-1 | TRBD2 | TRBJ2-5 | -
CASSLYAGTGGTEAFF | TGTGCCAGCAGCTTATACGCAGGGACAGGGGGCACTGAAGCTTTCTTT | TRBV7-2 | TRBD1 | TRBJ1-1 | -
CASSVSLARDEQYF | TGTGCCAGCAGCGTAAGCCTAGCTCGGGACGAGCAGTACTTC | TRBV9 | - | TRBJ2-7 | -
CAIQSSGLAVPDTQYF | TGTGCCATCCAATCTTCGGGACTAGCGGTGCCAGATACGCAGTATTTT | TRBV10-3 | TRBD2 | TRBJ2-3 | -
CAISEGQGNSPLHF | TGTGCCATCAGCGAGGGACAGGGTAATTCACCCCTCCACTTT | TRBV10-3 | TRBD1 | TRBJ1-6 | -
CASSLDEGASNQPQHF | TGTGCCAGCAGCTTAGACGAGGGAGCTAGCAATCAGCCCCAGCATTTT | TRBV7-8 | - | TRBJ1-5 | -
CASSFSGTGVRSPLHF | TGTGCCAGCAGTTTCTCCGGGACAGGGGTACGTTCACCCCTCCACTTT | TRBV27 | TRBD1 | TRBJ1-6 | -
CASSLVSAGPDTQYF | TGTGCCAGCAGCTTAGTATCGGCAGGGCCAGATACGCAGTATTTT | TRBV11-2 | - | TRBJ2-3 | -
CASSGGTISTDTQYF | TGCGCCAGCAGCGGCGGGACTATATCCACAGATACGCAGTATTTT | TRBV5-1 | TRBD2 | TRBJ2-3 | few
CASSLESGNYEQYF | TGCGCCAGCAGCTTGGAGTCAGGGAACTACGAGCAGTACTTC | TRBV5-1 | - | TRBJ2-7 | -
CASSSGTATYEQYF | TGCGCCAGCAGCTCCGGGACAGCCACCTACGAGCAGTACTTC | TRBV5-1 | TRBD1 | TRBJ2-7 | -
CAISESLAGALQYF | TGTGCCATCAGTGAGTCACTAGCGGGGGCGCTACAGTACTTC | TRBV10-3 | TRBD2 | TRBJ2-4 | -
CASSQTGVGETQYF | TGTGCCAGCAGTCAGACAGGGGTCGGAGAGACCCAGTACTTC | TRBV7-9 | TRBD1 | TRBJ2-5 | -
CASSGITSGDYEQYF | TGTGCCAGCAGTGGGATCACTAGCGGGGACTACGAGCAGTACTTC | TRBV6-1 | TRBD2 | TRBJ2-7 | -
CASSYGDLNSPLHF | TGTGCCAGCAGTTACGGGGATCTTAATTCACCCCTCCACTTT | TRBV6-5 | - | TRBJ1-6 | once